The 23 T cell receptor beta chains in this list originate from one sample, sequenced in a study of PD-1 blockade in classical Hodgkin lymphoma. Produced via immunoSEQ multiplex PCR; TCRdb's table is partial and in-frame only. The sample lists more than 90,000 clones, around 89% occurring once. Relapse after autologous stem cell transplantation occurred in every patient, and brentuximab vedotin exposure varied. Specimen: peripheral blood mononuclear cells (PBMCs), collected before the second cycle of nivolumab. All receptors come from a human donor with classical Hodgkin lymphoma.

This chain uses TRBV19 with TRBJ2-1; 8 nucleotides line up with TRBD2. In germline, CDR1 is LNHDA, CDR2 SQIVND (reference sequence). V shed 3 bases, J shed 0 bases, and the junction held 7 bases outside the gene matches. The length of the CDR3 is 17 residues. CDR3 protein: CASSIRVSGGSYNEQFF. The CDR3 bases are TGTGCCAGTAGTATTCGAGTGAGCGGGGGCTCCTACAATGAGCAGTTCTTC. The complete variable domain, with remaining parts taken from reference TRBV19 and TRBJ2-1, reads DGGITQSPKYLFRKEGQNVTLSCEQNLNHDAMYWYRQDPGQGLRLIYYSQIVNDFQKGDIAEGYSVSREKKESFPLTVTSAQKNPTAFYLCASSIRVSGGSYNEQFFGPGTRLTVL.

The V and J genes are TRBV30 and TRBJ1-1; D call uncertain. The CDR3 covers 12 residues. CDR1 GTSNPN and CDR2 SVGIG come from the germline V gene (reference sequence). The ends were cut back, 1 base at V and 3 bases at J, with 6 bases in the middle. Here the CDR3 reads CAWSEGDTEAFF. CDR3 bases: TGTGCCTGGAGTGAAGGAGACACTGAAGCTTTCTTT.

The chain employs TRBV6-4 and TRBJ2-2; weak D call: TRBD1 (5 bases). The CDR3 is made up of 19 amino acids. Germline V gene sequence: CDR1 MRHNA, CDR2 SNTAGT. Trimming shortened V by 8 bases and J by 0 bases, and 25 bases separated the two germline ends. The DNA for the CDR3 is TGTGCCAGCTCGTTGAGACCGCTGGACACGACATCGAACACCGGGGAGCTGTTTTTT. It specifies CASSLRPLDTTSNTGELFF.

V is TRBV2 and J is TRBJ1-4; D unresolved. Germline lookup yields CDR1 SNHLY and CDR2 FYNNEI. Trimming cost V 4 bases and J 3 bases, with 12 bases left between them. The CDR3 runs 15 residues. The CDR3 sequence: CASSADGIANEKLFF. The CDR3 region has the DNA TGTGCCAGCAGTGCCGACGGGATTGCTAATGAAAAACTGTTTTTT. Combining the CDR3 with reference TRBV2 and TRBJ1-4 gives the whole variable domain EPEVTQTPSHQVTQMGQEVILRCVPISNHLYFYWYRQILGQKVEFLVSFYNNEISEKSEIFDDQFSVERPDGSNFTLKIRSTKLEDSAMYFCASSADGIANEKLFFGSGTQLSVL.

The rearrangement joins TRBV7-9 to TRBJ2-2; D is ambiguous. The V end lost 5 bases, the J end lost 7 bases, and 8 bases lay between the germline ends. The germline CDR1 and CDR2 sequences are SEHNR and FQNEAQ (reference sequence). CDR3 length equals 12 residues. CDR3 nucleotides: TGTGCCAGCAGCCCAATCAGCGGGGAGCTGTTTTTT. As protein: CASSPISGELFF.

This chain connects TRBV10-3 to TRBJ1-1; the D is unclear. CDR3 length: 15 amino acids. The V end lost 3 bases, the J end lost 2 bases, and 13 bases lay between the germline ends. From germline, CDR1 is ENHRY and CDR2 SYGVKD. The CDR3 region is CAISDPPGVNTEAFF. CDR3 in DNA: TGTGCCATCAGTGATCCTCCGGGAGTTAACACTGAAGCTTTCTTT.

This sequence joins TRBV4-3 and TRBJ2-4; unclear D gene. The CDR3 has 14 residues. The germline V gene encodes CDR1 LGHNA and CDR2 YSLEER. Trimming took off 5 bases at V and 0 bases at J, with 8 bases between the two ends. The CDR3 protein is CASSTRLAKNIQYF. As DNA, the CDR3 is TGCGCCAGCAGCACACGTCTAGCCAAAAACATTCAGTACTTC.

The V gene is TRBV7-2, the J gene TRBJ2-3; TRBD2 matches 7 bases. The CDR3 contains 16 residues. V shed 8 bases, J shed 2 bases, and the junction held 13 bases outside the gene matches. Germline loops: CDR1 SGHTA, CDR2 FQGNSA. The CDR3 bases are TGTGCCAGCGGAATTTTTAGACTAGCTCTCACAGATACGCAGTATTTT. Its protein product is CASGIFRLALTDTQYF.

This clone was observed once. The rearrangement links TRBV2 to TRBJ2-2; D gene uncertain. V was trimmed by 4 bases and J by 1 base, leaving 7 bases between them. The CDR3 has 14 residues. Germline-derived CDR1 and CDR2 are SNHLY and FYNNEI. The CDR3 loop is CASSGPRNTGELFF. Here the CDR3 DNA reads TGTGCCAGCAGTGGACCGAGGAACACCGGGGAGCTGTTTTTT.

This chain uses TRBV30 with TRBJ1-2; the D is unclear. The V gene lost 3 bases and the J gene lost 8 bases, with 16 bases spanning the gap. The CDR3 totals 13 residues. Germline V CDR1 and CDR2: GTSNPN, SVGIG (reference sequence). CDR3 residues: CAWRRPSEGGYTF. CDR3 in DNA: TGTGCCTGGAGACGCCCTTCGGAGGGCGGCTACACCTTC.

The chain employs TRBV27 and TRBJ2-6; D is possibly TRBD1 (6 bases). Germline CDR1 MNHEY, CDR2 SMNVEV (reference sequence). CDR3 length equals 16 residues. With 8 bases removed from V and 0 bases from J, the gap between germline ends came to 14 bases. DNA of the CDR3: TGTGCCAGCGGCGACAGGTATAGCTCTGGGGCCAACGTCCTGACTTTC. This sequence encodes CASGDRYSSGANVLTF.

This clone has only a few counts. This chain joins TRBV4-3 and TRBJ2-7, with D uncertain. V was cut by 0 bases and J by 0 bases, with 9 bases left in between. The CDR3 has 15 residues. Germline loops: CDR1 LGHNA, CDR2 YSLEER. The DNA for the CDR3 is TGCGCCAGCAGCCAAGAGTTGGGCACCTCCTACGAGCAGTACTTC. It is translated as CASSQELGTSYEQYF.

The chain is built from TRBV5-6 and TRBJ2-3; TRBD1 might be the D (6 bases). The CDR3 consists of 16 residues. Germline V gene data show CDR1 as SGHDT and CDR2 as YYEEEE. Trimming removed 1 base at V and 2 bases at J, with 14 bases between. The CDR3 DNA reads TGTGCCAGCAGCTTGTTCGTCCAGGGGAACACAGATACGCAGTATTTT. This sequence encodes CASSLFVQGNTDTQYF.

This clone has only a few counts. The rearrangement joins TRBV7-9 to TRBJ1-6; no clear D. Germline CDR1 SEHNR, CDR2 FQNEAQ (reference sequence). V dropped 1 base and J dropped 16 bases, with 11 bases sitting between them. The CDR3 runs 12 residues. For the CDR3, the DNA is TGTGCCAGCAGCTTAGACGGGAGTGAACTCCACTTT. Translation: CASSLDGSELHF.

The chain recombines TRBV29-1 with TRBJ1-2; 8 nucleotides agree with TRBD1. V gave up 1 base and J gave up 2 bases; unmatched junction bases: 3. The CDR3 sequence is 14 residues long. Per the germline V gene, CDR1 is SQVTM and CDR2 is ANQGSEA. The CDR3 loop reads CSVEGTGINYGYTF. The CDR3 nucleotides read TGCAGCGTTGAAGGGACAGGGATAAACTATGGCTACACCTTC. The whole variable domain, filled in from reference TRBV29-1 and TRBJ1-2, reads SAVISQKPSRDICQRGTSLTIQCQVDSQVTMMFWYRQQPGQSLTLIATANQGSEATYESGFVIDKFPISRPNLTFSTLTVSNMSPEDSSIYLCSVEGTGINYGYTFGSGTRLTVV.

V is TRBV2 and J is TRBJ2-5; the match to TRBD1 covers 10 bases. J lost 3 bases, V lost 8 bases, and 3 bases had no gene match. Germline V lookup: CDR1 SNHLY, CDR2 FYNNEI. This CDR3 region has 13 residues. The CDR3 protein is CASGQGVKETQYF. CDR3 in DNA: TGTGCCAGCGGACAGGGGGTCAAAGAGACCCAGTACTTC.

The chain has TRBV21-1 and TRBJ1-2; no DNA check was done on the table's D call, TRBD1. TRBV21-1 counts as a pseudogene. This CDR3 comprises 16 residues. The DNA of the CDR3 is TGTGCCAGCAGCAAAGCCCCGGGACAGGGTCGATATGGCTACACCTTC. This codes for CASSKAPGQGRYGYTF.

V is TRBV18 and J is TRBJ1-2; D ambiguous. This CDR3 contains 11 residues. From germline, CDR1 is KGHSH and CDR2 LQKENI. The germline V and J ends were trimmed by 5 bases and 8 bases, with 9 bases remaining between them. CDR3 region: CASSTDWGYTF. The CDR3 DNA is TGTGCCAGCTCAACTGACTGGGGCTACACCTTC. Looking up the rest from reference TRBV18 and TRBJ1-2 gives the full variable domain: NAGVMQNPRHLVRRRGQEARLRCSPMKGHSHVYWYRQLPEEGLKFMVYLQKENIIDESGMPKERFSAEFPKEGPSILRIQQVVRGDSAAYFCASSTDWGYTFGSGTRLTVV.

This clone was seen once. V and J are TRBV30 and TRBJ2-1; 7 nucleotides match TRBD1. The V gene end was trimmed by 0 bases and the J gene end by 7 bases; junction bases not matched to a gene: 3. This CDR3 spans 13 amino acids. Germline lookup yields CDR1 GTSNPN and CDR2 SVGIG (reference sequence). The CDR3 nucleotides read TGTGCCTGGAGTGTAGACAGGGCAAATGAGCAGTTCTTC. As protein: CAWSVDRANEQFF.

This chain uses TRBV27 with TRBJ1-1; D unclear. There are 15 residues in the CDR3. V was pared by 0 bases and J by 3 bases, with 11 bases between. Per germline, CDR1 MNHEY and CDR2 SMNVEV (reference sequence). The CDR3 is CASSLSFLSYTEAFF. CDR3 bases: TGTGCCAGCAGTTTATCGTTCTTGTCGTACACTGAAGCTTTCTTT.

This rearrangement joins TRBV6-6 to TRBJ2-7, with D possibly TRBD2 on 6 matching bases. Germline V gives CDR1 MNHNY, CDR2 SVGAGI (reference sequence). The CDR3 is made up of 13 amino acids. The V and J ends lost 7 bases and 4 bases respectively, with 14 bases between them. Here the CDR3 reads CASMQGGVYEQYF. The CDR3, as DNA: TGTGCCAGCATGCAGGGAGGTGTTTACGAGCAGTACTTC.

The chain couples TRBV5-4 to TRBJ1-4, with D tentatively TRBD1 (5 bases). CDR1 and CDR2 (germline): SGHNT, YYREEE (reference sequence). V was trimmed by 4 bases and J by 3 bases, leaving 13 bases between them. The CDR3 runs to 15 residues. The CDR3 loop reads CASSPNRRSNEKLFF. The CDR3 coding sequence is TGTGCCAGCAGCCCCAACAGGCGCTCTAATGAAAAACTGTTTTTT.

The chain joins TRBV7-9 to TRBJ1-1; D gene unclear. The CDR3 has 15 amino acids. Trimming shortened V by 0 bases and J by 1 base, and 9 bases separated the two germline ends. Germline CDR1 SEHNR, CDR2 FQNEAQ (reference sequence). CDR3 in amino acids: CASSLASGKNTEAFF. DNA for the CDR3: TGTGCCAGCAGCTTAGCATCCGGGAAGAACACTGAAGCTTTCTTT.